This TCR beta chain was identified during a study of cytotoxic CD8 clonotypes in ibrutinib-treated CLL. The overall study: Patients: about 11 relapsed/refractory, about 14 treatment-naive, 17 to 18 IGHV unmutated. Study results and limitations: Sampling times (in sustained-remission versus progressing patients) were not the same. Against age-matched healthy donors, baseline clonality ran higher and tracked circulating CD8+ T-cell counts.

Measured with immunoSEQ multiplex PCR; TCRdb has only the in-frame clones, and not every one. Seen here are 73,000 or so clones, more than 60% observed once, and the top ten hold approximately 6%. As for this clone: What it binds is not known.

For TCR beta libraries, roughly 2.2 micrograms of genomic DNA were obtained from cryopreserved PBMCs. This TCR derives from a human donor with chronic lymphocytic leukemia. The sequencing here drew on PBMCs, taken after 12 months of ibrutinib treatment.

This CDR3 is CSARDGNTEAFF. CDR3 DNA sequence: TGCAGCGCCCGGGACGGGAACACTGAAGCTTTCTTT. This chain links TRBV29-1 with TRBJ1-1; TRBD1 is a possible D gene (5 bases). Looked up from germline, CDR1 is SQVTM and CDR2 is ANQGSEA. Deletions cut 7 bases from V and 1 base from J, with 10 bases between. The CDR3 length is 12 residues.